The entry below gives a single TCR beta chain sequence along with its context. This record belongs to a study of blood T cell repertoires in COVID-19. Assay: immunoSEQ multiplex PCR; the TCRdb copy retains only in-frame clones and omits some. In the table there are under 200,000 clones, around 80% of which are singletons. Categorization into cohorts depended on clinical history that participants reported. With 6 bases removed from V and 1 base from J, the gap between germline ends came to 6 bases. CDR3 length equals 13 residues. CDR1 is MNHEY and CDR2 is SVGAGI in the germline V gene. V usage is TRBV6-5 and J usage is TRBJ2-2, with D possibly matching TRBD1 (6 bases). The receptor was derived from a woman in her sixties or seventies who had recovered from COVID-19. Sequenced: PBMCs or T cells enriched from blood (not recorded which). DNA for the CDR3: TGTGCCAGCAGAGGGGGGAACACCGGGGAGCTGTTTTTT. It specifies CASRGGNTGELFF.